What follows is one T cell receptor beta chain and its context. This specimen comes from a study of blood T cell repertoires in COVID-19. V shed 1 base, J shed 5 bases, and the junction held 9 bases outside the gene matches. This CDR3 contains 16 residues. CDR1 LGHDT and CDR2 YNNKEL come from the germline V gene (reference sequence). Using immunoSEQ multiplex PCR, the repertoire was profiled, and TCRdb retains in-frame clones only, with some absent. In the table there are roughly 330,000 clones, more than 70% of which are singletons. The sequence was obtained from a young man who had recovered from COVID-19. The rearrangement uses TRBV3-1 (or the pseudogene TRBV3-2) and TRBJ1-2, with TRBD1 identical over 8 bases. The material sequenced was peripheral blood. CDR3 in amino acids: CASSQAGQGPGYGYTF. The DNA of the CDR3 is TGTGCCAGCAGCCAAGCCGGACAGGGCCCGGGATATGGCTACACCTTC.